This entry lists 2 T cell receptor beta chains sequenced from one sample in a study of T cell changes during pregnancy in multiple sclerosis. Some clones are missing from TCRdb's copy, which holds only in-frame ones; the method was immunoSEQ multiplex PCR. Counted here are tens of thousands of clones, around 91% occurring once; the ten biggest clones make up 0.65% to 0.85%. The source was CD4+ T cells from peripheral blood mononuclear cells, collected in the second trimester of pregnancy. The origin of the receptors is a female donor in good health, enrolled as a control in a pregnancy study.

V usage is TRBV29-1 and J usage is TRBJ1-3; D is undetermined. Looked up from germline, CDR1 is SQVTM and CDR2 is ANQGSEA. Trimming stripped 5 bases from V and 2 bases from J, with 19 bases between. The CDR3 runs to 16 residues. The CDR3 is CSVYLPHSGPGNTIYF. In nucleotides, the CDR3 is TGCAGCGTTTATTTACCCCACAGCGGCCCTGGAAACACCATATATTTT.

The genes are TRBV4-1 and TRBJ1-1; no reliable D call. The V gene's germline CDR1 is MGHRA and CDR2 YSYEKL. The CDR3 is made up of 14 amino acids. With 2 bases removed from V and 0 bases from J, the gap between germline ends came to 7 bases. CDR3 protein: CASSQQRLNTEAFF. Here the CDR3 DNA reads TGCGCCAGCAGCCAACAGCGACTGAACACTGAAGCTTTCTTT.